Below, 9 T cell receptor beta chains from the same sample are listed, as sequenced in a study of blood T cell repertoires in COVID-19. The assay was immunoSEQ multiplex PCR, and TCRdb's table has in-frame clones only and misses some. The sample yields 190,000 or so clones, 86% seen once. Material: PBMCs or T cells enriched from blood (not recorded which). The receptors here all came from a woman in her twenties or thirties who had recovered from COVID-19.

This clone was found once. The genes are TRBV6-1 and TRBJ1-2; D might be TRBD1 (6 bases). V was shortened by 3 bases and J by 2 bases, with 10 bases between the two germline ends. Per the germline V gene, CDR1 is MNHNS and CDR2 is SASEGT. This CDR3 has 14 residues. The CDR3 sequence: CASSDPGTNYGYTF. CDR3 sequence (DNA): TGTGCCAGCAGTGATCCCGGGACAAACTATGGCTACACCTTC.

This CDR3 reads CASSPDQGATYTEQYF. CDR3 DNA sequence: TGTGCCAGCAGCCCCGACCAGGGGGCCACCTACACCGAGCAGTACTTC. This chain connects TRBV5-4 to TRBJ2-7, with 8 bases lining up with TRBD1. The CDR3 runs 16 residues. V lost 4 bases, J lost 6 bases, and 15 bases stayed unmatched. CDR1 is SGHNT, CDR2 YYREEE, per germline (reference sequence).

This chain uses TRBV4-2 with TRBJ2-7; D may be TRBD2 (6 bases). This CDR3 contains 15 residues. In germline, CDR1 is LGHNA, CDR2 YNFKEQ. V lost 0 bases to trimming and J lost 3 bases, with 12 bases between them. CDR3 in DNA: TGTGCCAGCAGCCAAGAACCGGGAGAGGGCTACGAGCAGTACTTC. Translation: CASSQEPGEGYEQYF.

The CDR3 sequence: CASRPVQGQGSYEQYF. DNA for the CDR3: TGTGCCAGCAGACCCGTCCAGGGACAGGGGTCCTACGAGCAGTACTTC. The V and J genes are TRBV2 and TRBJ2-7, with 10 bases fitting TRBD1. The length of the CDR3 is 16 residues. From germline, CDR1 is SNHLY and CDR2 FYNNEI. V dropped 6 bases and J dropped 1; count of bases not matched to a gene: 9.

The chain joins TRBV3-1 (or the pseudogene TRBV3-2) to TRBJ1-4; 10 nucleotides agree with TRBD1. Germline V lookup: CDR1 LGHDT, CDR2 YNNKEL (reference sequence). The ends lost 2 bases at V and 0 bases at J; junction bases unmatched: 3. This CDR3 is 17 amino acids long. In nucleotides, the CDR3 is TGTGCCAGCAGCCAAAGACAGGGGGCCGCAACTAATGAAAAACTGTTTTTT. Translation gives CASSQRQGAATNEKLFF.

This rearrangement joins TRBV7-9 to TRBJ1-1; D call uncertain. CDR1 and CDR2 (germline): SEHNR, FQNEAQ (reference sequence). V lost 2 bases and J lost 1, with 8 bases in between. The CDR3 loop spans 14 amino acids. CDR3 in DNA: TGTGCCAGCAGCTTATCCGGGGAGAACACTGAAGCTTTCTTT. It translates to CASSLSGENTEAFF.

The chain couples TRBV27 to TRBJ1-2; D gene uncertain. Trimming left V 5 bases short and J 2 bases short, with 15 bases between. This CDR3 is built from 15 residues. Germline values: CDR1 MNHEY, CDR2 SMNVEV (reference sequence). In nucleotides, the CDR3 is TGTGCCAGCAGTGACAACACCTACCAGAACTATGGCTACACCTTC. It is translated as CASSDNTYQNYGYTF.

This chain joins TRBV13 and TRBJ2-7; 7 bases are a match to TRBD2. Per the germline V gene, CDR1 is PRHDT and CDR2 is FYEKMQ (reference sequence). Unmatched junction bases numbered 11, after V lost 5 bases and J lost 4 bases. The CDR3 runs to 15 residues. CDR3 loop: CASSAPQREKYEQYF. The CDR3 bases are TGTGCCAGCAGCGCGCCCCAGCGGGAAAAGTACGAGCAGTACTTC.

The chain is built from TRBV28 and TRBJ2-7, with 8 bases that match TRBD1. Trimming cost V 3 bases and J 4 bases; bases outside gene matches: 5. The germline CDR1 and CDR2 sequences are MDHEN and SYDVKM. The CDR3 loop spans 14 amino acids. CDR3 nucleotides: TGTGCCAGCAGTTTGGCAGGGGGCAGTTACGAGCAGTACTTC. Translated, it gives CASSLAGGSYEQYF.